This T cell receptor (beta chain) was identified in a study of T cell changes during pregnancy in multiple sclerosis. The CDR3 sequence is 16 residues long. J gave up 3 bases and V 2 bases, and 8 bases lay outside the gene matches. CDR1 and CDR2 (germline): WNHNN, SYGVQD (reference sequence). The repertoire was sequenced with immunoSEQ multiplex PCR; TCRdb's copy has only in-frame clones and lacks some. Among around 40,000 clones listed, about 91% were seen once. This clone was seen once. The chain combines TRBV10-1 with TRBJ2-3; 7 nucleotides match TRBD2. The source of this sequence is a female donor in good health, enrolled as a control in a pregnancy study. Sequences were derived from CD4+ T cells from peripheral blood mononuclear cells, sampled in the second trimester of pregnancy. The CDR3 here is CASSELGRGVTDTQYF. Here the CDR3 DNA reads TGCGCCAGCAGTGAGCTGGGGAGGGGCGTTACAGATACGCAGTATTTT.